This T cell receptor beta chain was identified during a study of response to subunit inactivated influenza vaccine. This clonotype was counted a few times. MiXCR was run by TCRdb on the RT-PCR reads, yielding one entry per CDR3 protein. The sample lists hundreds of thousands of distinct CDR3 sequences, roughly 10% occurring once. These data were also reused for a study on T cells expressing NK-cell markers. That paper states: UMIs were included in TCR beta cDNA generated by 5'RACE template switching. Source material for TCR beta repertoires consisted of sorted CD3+CD56+NKG2C+, CD3+CD56+NKG2C- and CD3+CD56-NKG2C+ T cells.

The receptor was derived from a man in his fifties who received an inactivated influenza vaccine. This sample comprised PBMCs from blood, obtained on the day of vaccination.

The CDR3 here is CSASRFGGRSSYEQYF. CDR3 bases: TGCAGTGCTAGCCGCTTTGGAGGACGGAGCTCCTACGAGCAGTACTTC. The J gene is TRBJ2-7, the V gene TRBV20-1, with D possibly being TRBD2 (5 bases). The CDR3 has 16 amino acids. V was clipped by 3 bases and J by 0 bases, with 18 bases between them. Germline values: CDR1 DFQATT, CDR2 SNEGSKA (reference sequence).